This TCR beta chain was recovered during a study of T cell changes during pregnancy in multiple sclerosis (dated by TCRdb to the late 2010s). With respect to the entire study: Changes in the T cell repertoire over the course of pregnancy were examined in this study in women with multiple sclerosis.

The library was prepared using the immunoSEQ multiplex PCR assay. This immuneACCESS table, as held by TCRdb, lists in-frame sequences with V and J called but not all clones. Of the missing ones, under half trace to an unresolved V gene in checked studies; the others have no known cause. The sample yields about 55,000 clones; more than 80% were counted once. 0.55% to 0.6% of the sample is held by the ten biggest clonotypes. V lost 5 bases and J lost 9 bases, and the count of bases not matched to a germline gene is 10. The germline V gene sets CDR1 to MDHEN and CDR2 to SYDVKM. The CDR3 sequence holds 14 residues, the cysteine and phenylalanine included. Only CDR3 DNA is held: 42 bases, read in frame from base 1. Notes on this clone: Its target antigen remains unknown. The sample holds no much larger clone one base away, and base qualities are not on file.

This clonotype was obtained from a female donor with multiple sclerosis, enrolled in a pregnancy study. Recombination linked TRBV28 to TRBJ1-2; 9 middle bases align to TRBD1. The specimen was CD4+ T cells from peripheral blood mononuclear cells, collected in the first trimester of pregnancy. The CDR3 is CASSPPGQGYSYTF. The sequenced DNA: TGTGCCAGCAGTCCCCCGGGACAGGGTTATAGCTACACCTTC.